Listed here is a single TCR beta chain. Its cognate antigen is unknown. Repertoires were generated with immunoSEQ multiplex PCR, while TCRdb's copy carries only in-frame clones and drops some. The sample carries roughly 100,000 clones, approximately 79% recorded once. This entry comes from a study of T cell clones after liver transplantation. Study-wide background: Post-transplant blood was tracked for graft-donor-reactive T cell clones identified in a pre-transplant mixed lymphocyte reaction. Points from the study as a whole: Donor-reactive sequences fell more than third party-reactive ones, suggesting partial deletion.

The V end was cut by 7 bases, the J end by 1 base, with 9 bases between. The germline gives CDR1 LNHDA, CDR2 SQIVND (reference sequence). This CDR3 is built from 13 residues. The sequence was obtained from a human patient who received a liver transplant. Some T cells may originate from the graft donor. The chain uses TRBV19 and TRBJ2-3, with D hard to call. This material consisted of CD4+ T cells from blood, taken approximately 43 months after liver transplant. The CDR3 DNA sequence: TGTGCCAGTATTCGGCAGGGCACAGATACGCAGTATTTT. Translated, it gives CASIRQGTDTQYF. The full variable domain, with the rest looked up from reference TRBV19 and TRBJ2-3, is DGGITQSPKYLFRKEGQNVTLSCEQNLNHDAMYWYRQDPGQGLRLIYYSQIVNDFQKGDIAEGYSVSREKKESFPLTVTSAQKNPTAFYLCASIRQGTDTQYFGPGTRLTVL.